Given below is one T cell receptor beta chain in context. It may be a read error: a sequence one base away is much more abundant. The data derive from a study of molecular identifiers for immune sequencing clone quantification. From the PCR reads, TCRdb called clonotypes with MiXCR, one entry per CDR3 protein. The data show about 300,000 distinct CDR3 sequences, with about 22% seen just once and more than 0.8% held by the top ten. This CDR3 region has 11 residues. The germline V gene encodes CDR1 MGHDK and CDR2 SYGVNS. The sample was naive CD8+ T cells from blood, with Jurkat cell RNA spiked in. As for subset: FACS-sorted CD8+CD4-CCR7+CD45RA+ naive T cells. The receptor was isolated from a human donor in good health. Some libraries in this study had Jurkat cell RNA spiked in. The gene calls are TRBV25-1 and TRBJ2-7, with D unclear. The CDR3 spells CASSEYGWQSF. CDR3 sequence (DNA): TGTGCCAGCAGTGAATACGGTTGGCAGTCCTTC.